Sequencing of this T cell receptor beta chain was carried out in a study of blood T cell repertoires in COVID-19. V dropped 2 bases and J dropped 1 base, with 16 bases sitting between them. CDR1 is SGHTA and CDR2 is FQGNSA in the germline V gene. The CDR3 has 17 amino acids. This clone was picked up a small number of times. TCRdb keeps only in-frame clones here, not all; method: immunoSEQ multiplex PCR. The sample includes about 300,000 clones, approximately 86% of them seen just once. The rearrangement uses TRBV7-2 and TRBJ2-3; D perhaps matches TRBD1 (6 bases). Sequences were obtained from peripheral blood. This clonotype was obtained from a man aged 70-80 years with acute or convalescent COVID-19. CDR3 protein: CASSLQQGRGRTDTQYF. The CDR3 DNA follows: TGTGCCAGCAGCTTACAACAGGGCAGGGGTCGCACAGATACGCAGTATTTT.